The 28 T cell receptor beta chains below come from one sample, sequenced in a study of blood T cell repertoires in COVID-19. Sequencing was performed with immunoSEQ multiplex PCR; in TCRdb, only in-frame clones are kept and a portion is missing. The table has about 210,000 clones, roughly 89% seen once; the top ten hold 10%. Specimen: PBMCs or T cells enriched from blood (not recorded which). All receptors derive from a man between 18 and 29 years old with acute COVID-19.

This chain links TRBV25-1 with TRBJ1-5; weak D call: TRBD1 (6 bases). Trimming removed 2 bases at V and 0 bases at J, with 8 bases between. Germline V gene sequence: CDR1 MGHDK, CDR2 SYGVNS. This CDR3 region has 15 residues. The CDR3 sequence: CASSEKGDSNQPQHF. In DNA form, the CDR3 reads TGTGCCAGCAGTGAAAAGGGGGATAGCAATCAGCCCCAGCATTTT.

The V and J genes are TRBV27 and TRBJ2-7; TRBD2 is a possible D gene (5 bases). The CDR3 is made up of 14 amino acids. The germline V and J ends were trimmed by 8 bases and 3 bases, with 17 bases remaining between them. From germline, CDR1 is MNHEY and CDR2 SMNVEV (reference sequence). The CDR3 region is CASYSRPGNYEQYF. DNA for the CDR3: TGTGCCAGCTATAGCCGTCCGGGGAACTACGAGCAGTACTTC.

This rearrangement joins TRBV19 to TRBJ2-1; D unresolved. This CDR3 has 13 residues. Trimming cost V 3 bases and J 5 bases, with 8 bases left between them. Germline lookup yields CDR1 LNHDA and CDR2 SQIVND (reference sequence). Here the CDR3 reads CASSMSRHNEQFF. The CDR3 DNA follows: TGTGCCAGTAGTATGTCTAGACACAATGAGCAGTTCTTC.

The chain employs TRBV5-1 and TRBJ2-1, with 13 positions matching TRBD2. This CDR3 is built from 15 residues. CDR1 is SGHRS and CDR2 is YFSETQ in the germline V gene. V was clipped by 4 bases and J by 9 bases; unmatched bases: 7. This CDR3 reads CASSTTSGRRVEQFF. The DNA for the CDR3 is TGCGCCAGCAGCACGACTAGCGGGAGGAGGGTTGAGCAGTTCTTC.

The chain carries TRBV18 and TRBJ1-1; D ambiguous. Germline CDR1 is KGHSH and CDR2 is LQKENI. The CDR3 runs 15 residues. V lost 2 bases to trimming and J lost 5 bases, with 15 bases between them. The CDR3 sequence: CASSPNRTPRTEAFF. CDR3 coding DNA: TGTGCCAGCTCACCAAATCGGACTCCTCGAACTGAAGCTTTCTTT.

The CDR3 DNA reads TGTGCCAGCAGTTCCCGCCAGGGACAGGGAACCTACGAGCAGTACTTC. It is translated as CASSSRQGQGTYEQYF. The chain combines TRBV27 with TRBJ2-7; 9 bases align to TRBD1. CDR1 and CDR2 (germline): MNHEY, SMNVEV (reference sequence). CDR3 length: 16 amino acids. Trimming removed 4 bases from V and 2 bases from J; junction bases left unmatched: 9.

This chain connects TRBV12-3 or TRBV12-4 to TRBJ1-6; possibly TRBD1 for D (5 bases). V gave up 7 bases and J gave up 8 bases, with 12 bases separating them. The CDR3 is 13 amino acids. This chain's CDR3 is CASKRGTDSPLHF. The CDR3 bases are TGTGCCAGCAAACGGGGGACGGATTCACCCCTCCACTTT.

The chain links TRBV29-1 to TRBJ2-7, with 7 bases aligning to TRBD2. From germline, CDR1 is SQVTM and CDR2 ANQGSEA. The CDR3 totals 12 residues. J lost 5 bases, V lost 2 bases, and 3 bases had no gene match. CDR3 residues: CSVELAVNEQYF. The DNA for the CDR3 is TGCAGCGTTGAACTAGCGGTTAACGAGCAGTACTTC.

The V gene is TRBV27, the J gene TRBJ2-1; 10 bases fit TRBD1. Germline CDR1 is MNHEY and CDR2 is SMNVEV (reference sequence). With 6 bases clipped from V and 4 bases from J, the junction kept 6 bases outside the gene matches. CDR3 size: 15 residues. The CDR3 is CASSAGTGAYNEQFF. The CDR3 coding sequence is TGTGCCAGCAGCGCCGGGACAGGGGCTTACAATGAGCAGTTCTTC.

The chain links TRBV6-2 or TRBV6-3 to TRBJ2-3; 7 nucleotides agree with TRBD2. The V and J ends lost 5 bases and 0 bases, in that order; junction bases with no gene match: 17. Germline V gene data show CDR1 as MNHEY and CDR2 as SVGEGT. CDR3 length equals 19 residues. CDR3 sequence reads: CASSTLKEAAGYSTDTQYF. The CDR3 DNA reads TGTGCCAGCAGTACCCTCAAGGAGGCAGCGGGGTATAGCACAGATACGCAGTATTTT.

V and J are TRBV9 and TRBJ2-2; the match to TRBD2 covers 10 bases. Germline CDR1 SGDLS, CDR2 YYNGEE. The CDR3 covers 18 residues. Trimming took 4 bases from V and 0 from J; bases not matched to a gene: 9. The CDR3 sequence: CASSPHTLAGTNTGELFF. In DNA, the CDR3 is TGTGCCAGCAGCCCCCACACACTAGCGGGAACGAACACCGGGGAGCTGTTTTTT.

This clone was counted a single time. The DNA of the CDR3 is TGTGCCAGCAGCGCGGGACTAGCGGGTAGTAATGAGCAGTTCTTC. It encodes CASSAGLAGSNEQFF. V is TRBV3-1 (or the pseudogene TRBV3-2) and J is TRBJ2-1, with 12 bases that match TRBD2. Unmatched junction bases numbered 6, after V lost 5 bases and J lost 7 bases. In germline, CDR1 is LGHDT, CDR2 YNNKEL (reference sequence). The CDR3 has 15 residues.

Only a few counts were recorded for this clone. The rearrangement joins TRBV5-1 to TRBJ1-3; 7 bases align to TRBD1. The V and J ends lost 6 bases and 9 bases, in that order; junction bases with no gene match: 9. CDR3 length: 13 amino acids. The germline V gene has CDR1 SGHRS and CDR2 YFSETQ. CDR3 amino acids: CASKVEQGSTIYF. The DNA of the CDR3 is TGCGCCAGCAAGGTGGAACAGGGGTCCACCATATATTTT. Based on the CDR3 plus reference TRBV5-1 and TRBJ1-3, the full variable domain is KAGVTQTPRYLIKTRGQQVTLSCSPISGHRSVSWYQQTPGQGLQFLFEYFSETQRNKGNFPGRFSGRQFSNSRSEMNVSTLELGDSALYLCASKVEQGSTIYFGEGSWLTVV.

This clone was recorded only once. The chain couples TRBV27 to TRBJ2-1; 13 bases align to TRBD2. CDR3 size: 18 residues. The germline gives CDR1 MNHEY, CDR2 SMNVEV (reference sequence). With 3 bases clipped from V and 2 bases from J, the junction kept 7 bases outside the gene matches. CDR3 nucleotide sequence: TGTGCCAGCAGTTTCCCCCCGACTAGCGGGAGGACCTACAATGAGCAGTTCTTC. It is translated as CASSFPPTSGRTYNEQFF.

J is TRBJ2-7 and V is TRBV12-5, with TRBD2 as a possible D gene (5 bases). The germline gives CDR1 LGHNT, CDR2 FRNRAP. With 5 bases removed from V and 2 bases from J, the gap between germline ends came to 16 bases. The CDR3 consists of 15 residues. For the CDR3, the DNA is TGTGCTAGTGGTCCCCACGAATCCGGGGCCTACGAGCAGTACTTC. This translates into CASGPHESGAYEQYF.

In nucleotides, the CDR3 is TGCGCCAGCAGCTTGACAGATAACACTGAAGCTTTCTTT. It codes for CASSLTDNTEAFF. The J gene is TRBJ1-1, the V gene TRBV5-1; D is uncertain. The germline V and J ends were trimmed by 1 base and 2 bases, with 6 bases remaining between them. CDR3 length: 13 amino acids. Germline V lookup: CDR1 SGHRS, CDR2 YFSETQ. Full variable domain (missing parts from reference TRBV5-1 and TRBJ1-1): KAGVTQTPRYLIKTRGQQVTLSCSPISGHRSVSWYQQTPGQGLQFLFEYFSETQRNKGNFPGRFSGRQFSNSRSEMNVSTLELGDSALYLCASSLTDNTEAFFGQGTRLTVV.

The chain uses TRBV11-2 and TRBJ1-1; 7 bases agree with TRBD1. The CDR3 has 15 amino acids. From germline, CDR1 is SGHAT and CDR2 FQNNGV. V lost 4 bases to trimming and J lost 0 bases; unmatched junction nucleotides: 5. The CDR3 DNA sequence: TGTGCCAGCAGCTCAGGACAGGAATTGAACACTGAAGCTTTCTTT. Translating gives CASSSGQELNTEAFF.

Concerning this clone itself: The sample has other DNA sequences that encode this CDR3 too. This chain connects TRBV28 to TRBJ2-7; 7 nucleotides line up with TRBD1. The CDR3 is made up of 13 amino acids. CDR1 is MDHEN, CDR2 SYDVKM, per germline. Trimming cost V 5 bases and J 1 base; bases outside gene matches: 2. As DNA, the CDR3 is TGTGCCAGCAGTCCGGGACAGTCCTACGAGCAGTACTTC. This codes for CASSPGQSYEQYF.

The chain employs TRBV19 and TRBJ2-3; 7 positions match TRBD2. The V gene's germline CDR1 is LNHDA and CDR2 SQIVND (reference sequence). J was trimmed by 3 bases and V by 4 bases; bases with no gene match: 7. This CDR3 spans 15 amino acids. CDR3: CASSKGGSTTDTQYF. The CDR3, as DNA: TGTGCCAGTAGTAAGGGAGGGTCGACAACAGATACGCAGTATTTT.

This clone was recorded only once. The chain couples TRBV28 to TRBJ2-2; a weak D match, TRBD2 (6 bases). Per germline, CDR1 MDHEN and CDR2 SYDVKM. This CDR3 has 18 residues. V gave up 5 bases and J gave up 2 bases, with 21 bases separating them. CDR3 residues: CASSRSARGTTNTGELFF. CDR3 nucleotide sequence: TGTGCCAGCAGTCGGAGTGCCCGGGGGACCACCAACACCGGGGAGCTGTTTTTT.

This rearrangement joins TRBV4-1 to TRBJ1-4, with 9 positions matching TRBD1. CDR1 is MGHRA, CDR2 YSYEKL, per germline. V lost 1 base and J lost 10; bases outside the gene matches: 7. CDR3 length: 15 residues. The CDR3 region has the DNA TGCGCCAGCAGCCAAGTCGGGACAGGGAGGACAAAACTGTTTTTT. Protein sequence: CASSQVGTGRTKLFF.

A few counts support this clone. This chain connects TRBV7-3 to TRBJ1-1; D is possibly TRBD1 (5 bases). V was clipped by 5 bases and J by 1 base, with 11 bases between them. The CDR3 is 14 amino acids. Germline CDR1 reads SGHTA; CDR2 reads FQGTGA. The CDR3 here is CASSPGGANTEAFF. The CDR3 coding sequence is TGTGCCAGCAGCCCCGGCGGGGCGAACACTGAAGCTTTCTTT.

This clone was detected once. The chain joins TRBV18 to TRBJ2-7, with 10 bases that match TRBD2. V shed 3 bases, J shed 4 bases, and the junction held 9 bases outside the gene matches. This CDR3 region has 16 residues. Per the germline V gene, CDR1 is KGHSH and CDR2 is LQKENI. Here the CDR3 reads CASSPGASGSEYEQYF. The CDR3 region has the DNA TGTGCCAGCTCACCCGGGGCTAGCGGGAGCGAATACGAGCAGTACTTC.

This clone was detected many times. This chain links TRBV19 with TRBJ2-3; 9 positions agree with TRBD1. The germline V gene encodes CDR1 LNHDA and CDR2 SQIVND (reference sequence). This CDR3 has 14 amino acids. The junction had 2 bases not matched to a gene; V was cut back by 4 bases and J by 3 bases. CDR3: CASSRQGVTDTQYF. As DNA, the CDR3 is TGTGCCAGTAGTAGACAGGGGGTAACAGATACGCAGTATTTT.

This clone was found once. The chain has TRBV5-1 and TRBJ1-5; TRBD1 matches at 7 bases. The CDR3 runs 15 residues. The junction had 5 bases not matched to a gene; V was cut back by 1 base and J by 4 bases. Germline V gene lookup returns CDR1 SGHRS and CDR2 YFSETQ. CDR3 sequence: CASSLRGTENQPQHF. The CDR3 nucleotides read TGCGCCAGCAGCTTGCGTGGGACAGAGAATCAGCCCCAGCATTTT.

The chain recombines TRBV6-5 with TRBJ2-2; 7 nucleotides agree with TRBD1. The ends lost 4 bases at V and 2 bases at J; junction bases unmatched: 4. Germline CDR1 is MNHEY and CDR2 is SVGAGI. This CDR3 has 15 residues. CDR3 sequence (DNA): TGTGCCAGCAGTTGGCAGGGGGTTAACACCGGGGAGCTGTTTTTT. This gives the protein CASSWQGVNTGELFF.

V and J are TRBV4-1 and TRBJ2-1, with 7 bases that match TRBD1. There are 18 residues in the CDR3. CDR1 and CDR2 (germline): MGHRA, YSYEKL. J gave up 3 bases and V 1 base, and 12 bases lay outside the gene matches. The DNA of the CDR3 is TGCGCCAGCAGCCAAGGCGGAAGGGGACAGATAAGCTACAATGAGCAGTTCTTC. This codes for CASSQGGRGQISYNEQFF.

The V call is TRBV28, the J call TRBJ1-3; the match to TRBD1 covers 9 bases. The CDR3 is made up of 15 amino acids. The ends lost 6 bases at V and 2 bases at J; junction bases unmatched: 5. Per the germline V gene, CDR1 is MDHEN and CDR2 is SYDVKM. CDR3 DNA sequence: TGTGCCAGCAGATCAACAGGGGGCGCTGGAAACACCATATATTTT. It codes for CASRSTGGAGNTIYF.